The clone carrying this T cell receptor beta chain has just one count. There are 17 residues in the CDR3. Germline V gives CDR1 SGHNT, CDR2 YYREEE (reference sequence). V lost 4 bases, J lost 5 bases, and 17 bases stayed unmatched. The protocol was immunoSEQ multiplex PCR, while the TCRdb copy is restricted to in-frame clones and leaves out a portion. The sample has about 30,000 clones; around 87% are singletons. This specimen comes from a study of blood T cell repertoires in COVID-19. V gene TRBV5-4 combines with J gene TRBJ2-7; 8 bases agree with TRBD2. This sequence was found in a human donor in a cohort sampled during active COVID-19. The donor label of this sample is uncertain. The sequenced material came from peripheral blood. CDR3 in DNA: TGTGCCAGCAGCCCGTGGTGGCGGCGGGAGGAGGAAGACGAGCAGTACTTC. It codes for CASSPWWRREEEDEQYF.